This TCR beta chain derives from a study of blood T cell repertoires in COVID-19. Across the study: Sites across the United States, Italy and Spain contributed samples from acute and convalescent COVID-19.

Trimming took 6 bases from V and 9 from J, leaving 12 bases between them. This CDR3 is built from 11 residues. Original processing notes: How many nucleated cells were present was estimated from reference gene primer amplification. Using immunoSEQ multiplex PCR, the repertoire was profiled, and TCRdb retains in-frame clones only, with some absent. V and J calls and clone size are given by that table; D and trimming were obtained from the DNA. Of over 75,000 clones in the sample, roughly 82% were seen once. This chain links TRBV12-3 or TRBV12-4 with TRBJ2-7; possibly TRBD2 for D (7 bases). The sample was peripheral blood. The origin of this receptor is a human donor in a cohort sampled during active COVID-19. CDR3 protein: CASRYREGQYF. CDR3 nucleotides: TGTGCCAGCAGATACAGGGAGGGGCAGTACTTC.